A selection of T cell receptor beta chains follows, all from one sample in a study of OX40 agonist ivuxolimab in advanced cancers. This table comes from immunoSEQ multiplex PCR, and its TCRdb copy is limited to in-frame clones, with some not included. The table lists approximately 60,000 clones, 84% of them singletons. The starting material was CD4+ or CD8+ T cells sorted from blood, obtained in a trial of the OX40 agonist ivuxolimab. The source of these receptors is an adult with an advanced solid tumor such as melanoma, head and neck, liver or kidney cancer. The CDR3 runs from the conserved cysteine through the conserved F or W. Each record gives: CDR3 protein, V gene, J gene.

CDR3 protein: CASSQVNAGNTIYF
V gene: TRBV14
J gene: TRBJ1-3

CDR3 protein: CASTLWGVEKLFF
V gene: TRBV2
J gene: TRBJ1-4

CDR3 protein: CASSLFDRGYGYTF
V gene: TRBV5-6
J gene: TRBJ1-2

CDR3 protein: CASSRDAGLPKPFF
V gene: TRBV7-9
J gene: TRBJ2-1

CDR3 protein: CASSSTGTSYEQYF
V gene: TRBV5-1
J gene: TRBJ2-7

CDR3 protein: CASSLSGETQYF
V gene: TRBV11-1
J gene: TRBJ2-5

CDR3 protein: CATSRDGGHLTDTQYF
V gene: TRBV15
J gene: TRBJ2-3

CDR3 protein: CASSPTGETQYF
V gene: TRBV7-3
J gene: TRBJ2-5

CDR3 protein: CASSGWAYEQYF
V gene: TRBV6-1
J gene: TRBJ2-7

CDR3 protein: CASSSRDSPYEQYF
V gene: TRBV11-3
J gene: TRBJ2-7

CDR3 protein: CASSQDGWGEQFF
V gene: TRBV4-3
J gene: TRBJ2-1

CDR3 protein: CASSSTQGADTQYF
V gene: TRBV5-4
J gene: TRBJ2-3

CDR3 protein: CASSPTGGFADTQYF
V gene: TRBV4-3
J gene: TRBJ2-3

CDR3 protein: CASSLAQQQETQYF
V gene: TRBV5-1
J gene: TRBJ2-5

CDR3 protein: CAISDPGTGDKAFF
V gene: TRBV10-3
J gene: TRBJ1-1

CDR3 protein: CASSEGNYGYTF
V gene: TRBV19
J gene: TRBJ1-2

CDR3 protein: CASPIGNRGRREQFF
V gene: TRBV19
J gene: TRBJ2-1

CDR3 protein: CASSPGAGAQYF
V gene: TRBV6-6
J gene: TRBJ2-7